This TCR beta chain was found in a study of OX40 agonist ivuxolimab in advanced cancers. Background for the entire study: Ivuxolimab was a fully human IgG2 agonistic monoclonal antibody targeting the costimulatory receptor OX40 (CD134). Intravenous ivuxolimab was administered to patients every 2 weeks at six dose levels: 0.01, 0.1, 0.3, 1.5, 3 and 10 mg/kg. Of the approximately 50 dose-escalation patients, hepatocellular carcinoma was present in around 20, melanoma in some 15, renal cell carcinoma in 9 and head and neck cancer in 9. A male proportion of nearly 85% and a mean age of around 60 years, ranging from about 20 to 80, were recorded for the dose-escalation cohort. Prior anti-PD-1, anti-PD-L1 or anti-CTLA-4 therapy was permitted, and 30% to 50% of dose-escalation patients had received checkpoint inhibitors. Partial responses occurred in three dose-escalation patients: two with cutaneous melanoma and one with hepatocellular carcinoma. Peripheral TCRbeta sequencing was intended to test whether TCR sequence diversity was altered and clonal T-cell expansion was caused by ivuxolimab. The monotherapy dose-escalation portion (N ≈ 56 patients) of the phase I ivuxolimab trial is reported in the paper. The study at large found these results: In the 0.1-3.0 mg/kg groups, partial responders had among the lowest normalized peripheral clonal expansion, particularly in CD8+ T cells. After ivuxolimab, more expanded clones were found on average in CD8+ T cells than in CD4+ T cells. At doses of 0.1 to 3.0 mg/kg, clonal expansion of both CD4+ and CD8+ blood T cells was observed from baseline to week 6. Low levels of normalized T-cell clonal expansion were also shown by some nonresponding patients. Antigen specificity was not determined for the clonally expanded peripheral T cells.

About this clone itself: Its antigen has not been determined. Per-nucleotide qualities are absent, and no much larger clonotype sits a single base away.

For sequencing of the TCRbeta CDR3 region, genomic DNA was extracted from the sorted cells. The immunoSEQ Assay was used for sequencing of TCRbeta CDR3 regions. The source is immuneACCESS, and TCRdb retained only in-frame sequences with V and J called. Part of the clones is not carried over; for the studies checked, unresolved V genes explain less than half of this, and the remainder is unexplained. The sample profile shows about 57,000 clones; about four fifths of them were found once. The ten largest clones take up about 4.8% of the sample. For CDR1 and CDR2, the germline V gene lists MDHEN and SYDVKM. The CDR3 sequence holds 14 residues, the cysteine and phenylalanine included. Only the CDR3 portion is preserved as DNA: 42 bases, with reading frame beginning at the first base. Trimming takes 3 bases off V and 3 bases off J; junction bases not matched to a gene: 4. The trial excluded patients who had a history of autoimmune disease or were on systemic immunosuppression. In every dose cohort, peripheral blood was drawn for TCR sequencing at baseline, cycle 4 day 1, and cycle 7 day 1. The samples were taken from a phase I, first-in-human, multicenter, open-label dose-escalation trial of ivuxolimab. The trial enrolled adults with locally advanced or metastatic head and neck squamous cell, hepatocellular, melanoma or renal cell carcinoma. Before TCR sequencing, CD4+ T cells and CD8+ T cells were sorted from peripheral blood as separate populations.

The chain employs TRBV28 and TRBJ2-5; TRBD2 matches 7 bases in the middle. This TCR came from an adult with an advanced solid tumor such as melanoma, head and neck, liver or kidney cancer. This specimen consisted of CD4+ or CD8+ T cells sorted from blood, obtained in a trial of the OX40 agonist ivuxolimab. The CDR3 corresponds to CASSLVGGEETQYF. Read as DNA, the sequence is TGTGCCAGCAGTTTGGTGGGGGGGGAAGAGACCCAGTACTTC.